Detailed here is one T cell receptor (beta chain). Original handling: Researchers report that nucleated cell counts were estimated from reference gene primer amplification. The data were produced by immunoSEQ multiplex PCR, yet TCRdb's version contains in-frame clones alone and is incomplete. D and trimming were read from the DNA, whereas the V and J calls and clone size are those reported in that table. Of more than 400,000 clones detected, 80% to 90% appear once; the ten largest clones hold approximately 2.9%. This CDR3 region has 15 residues. With 2 bases clipped from V and 5 bases from J, the junction kept 2 bases outside the gene matches. CDR1 and CDR2 from the germline V gene are SGDLS and YYNGEE. This specimen comes from a study of blood T cell repertoires in COVID-19. Whole-study context: Some COVID-19 samples were acute and others convalescent; all came from the United States, Italy and Spain. The cDNA or gDNA used as material had been derived from T cells, B-cell-depleted T cells, or PBMCs.

Specimen: peripheral blood. This sequence was found in a human donor in a cohort sampled during active COVID-19. The chain employs TRBV9 and TRBJ2-2, with 11 bases identical to TRBD2. CDR3 sequence: CASSVLAGGTGELFF. CDR3 sequence (DNA): TGTGCCAGCAGCGTCCTAGCGGGAGGAACCGGGGAGCTGTTTTTT.